This TCR beta chain was captured by sequencing in a study of early T cells in non-severe SARS-CoV-2 infection. On the study more broadly: Chains were not paired, and sequencing was done on bulk RNA from unsorted whole blood.

TCRdb re-derived calls from the 5' RACE reads in MiXCR, one entry per CDR3 protein. The sample lists fewer than 80,000 distinct CDR3 sequences, about 11% occurring once. This clonotype was counted a few times. The source was whole blood, collected at baseline. This sequence originates from an adult who was a healthcare worker with PCR-confirmed SARS-CoV-2 infection or an uninfected control (not recorded which).

CDR3 protein: CSARSSQSHEQYF. The CDR3 DNA is TGCAGTGCTAGATCGAGTCAGAGTCACGAGCAGTACTTC. V and J are TRBV20-1 and TRBJ2-7, with D unclear. Germline V gene lookup returns CDR1 DFQATT and CDR2 SNEGSKA (reference sequence). With 2 bases removed from V and 5 bases from J, the gap between germline ends came to 13 bases. This CDR3 region has 13 residues.